These 2 T cell receptor beta chains were all obtained from the same sample, sequenced in a study of blood T cell repertoires in COVID-19. The repertoire was sequenced with immunoSEQ multiplex PCR; TCRdb's copy has only in-frame clones and lacks some. The table has 250,000 to 300,000 clones, less than 85% seen once. The specimen sequenced was peripheral blood. These receptors were obtained from a man aged 55 to 69 who had recovered from COVID-19.

The V and J genes are TRBV10-3 and TRBJ1-5; D may be TRBD1 (5 bases). CDR1 and CDR2 (germline): ENHRY, SYGVKD. The CDR3 totals 14 residues. Trimming took 2 bases from V and 9 from J, leaving 14 bases between them. As DNA, the CDR3 is TGTGCCATCAGTGAGGGGGGGGGAGGTAGGCCCCAGCATTTT. Its translation is CAISEGGGGRPQHF.

The chain couples TRBV27 to TRBJ2-3; the D is unclear. V was cut by 5 bases and J by 0 bases, with 15 bases left in between. Germline CDR1 reads MNHEY; CDR2 reads SMNVEV (reference sequence). This CDR3 region has 16 residues. The DNA for the CDR3 is TGTGCCAGCAGTGCTGATCCCAGGTTTAGCACAGATACGCAGTATTTT. Translation gives CASSADPRFSTDTQYF.